The subject of this entry is one TCR beta chain. The target antigen is unknown. There are 15 residues in the CDR3. Germline loops: CDR1 LNHDA, CDR2 SQIVND (reference sequence). This entry comes from a study of monozygotic twins with inflammatory bowel disease. The study, taken as a whole, reports: Concordant and discordant twins showed no difference in repertoire similarity, possibly from limited power.

TCRdb re-analyzed the 5' RACE reads; it lists each CDR3 protein once, without DNA. The repertoire table contains some 400,000 distinct CDR3 sequences. The rearrangement links TRBV19 to TRBJ2-7; there is no DNA to check the TCRdb D call of TRBD2. Sequencing was done on a sample of blood. This receptor was taken from a human donor with ulcerative colitis or Crohn's disease, or a healthy co-twin of an affected twin (not recorded which). This CDR3 reads CASSIAGLAGAEQYF.